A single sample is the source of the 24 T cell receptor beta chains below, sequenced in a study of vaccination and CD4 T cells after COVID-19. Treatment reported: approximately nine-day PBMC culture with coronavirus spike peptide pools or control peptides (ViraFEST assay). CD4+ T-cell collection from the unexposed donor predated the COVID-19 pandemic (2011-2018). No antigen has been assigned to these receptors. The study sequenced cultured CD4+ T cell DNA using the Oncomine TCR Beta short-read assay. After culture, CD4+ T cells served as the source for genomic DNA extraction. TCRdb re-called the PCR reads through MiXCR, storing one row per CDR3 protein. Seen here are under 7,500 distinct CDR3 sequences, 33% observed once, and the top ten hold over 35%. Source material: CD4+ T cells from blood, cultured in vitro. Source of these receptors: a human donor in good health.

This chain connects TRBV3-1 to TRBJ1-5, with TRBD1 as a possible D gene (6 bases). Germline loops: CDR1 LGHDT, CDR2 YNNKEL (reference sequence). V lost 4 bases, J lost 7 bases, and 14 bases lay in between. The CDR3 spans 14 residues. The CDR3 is CASSLRGGGQPQHF. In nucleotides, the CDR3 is TGTGCCAGCAGCCTCCGAGGGGGGGGGCAGCCCCAGCATTTT.

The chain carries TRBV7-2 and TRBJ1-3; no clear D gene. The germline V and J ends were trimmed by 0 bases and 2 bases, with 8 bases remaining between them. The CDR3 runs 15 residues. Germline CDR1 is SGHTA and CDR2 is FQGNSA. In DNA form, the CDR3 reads TGTGCCAGCAGCTTAGCGGGTATCGCTGGAAACACCATATATTTT. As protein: CASSLAGIAGNTIYF.

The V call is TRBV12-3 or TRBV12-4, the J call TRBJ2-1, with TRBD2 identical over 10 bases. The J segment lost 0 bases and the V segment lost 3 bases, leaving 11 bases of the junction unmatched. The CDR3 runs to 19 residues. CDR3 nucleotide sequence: TGTGCCAGCAGTTTCCCGCTAGCGGGAGACTTGAGCTCCTACAATGAGCAGTTCTTC. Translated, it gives CASSFPLAGDLSSYNEQFF.

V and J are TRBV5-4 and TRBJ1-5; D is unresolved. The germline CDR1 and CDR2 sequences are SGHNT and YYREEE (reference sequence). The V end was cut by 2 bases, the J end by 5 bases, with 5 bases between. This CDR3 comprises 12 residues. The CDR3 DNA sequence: TGTGCCAGCAGCTTTAAGGATCAGCCCCAGCATTTT. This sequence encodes CASSFKDQPQHF. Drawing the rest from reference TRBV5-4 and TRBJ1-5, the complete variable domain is ETGVTQSPTHLIKTRGQQVTLRCSSQSGHNTVSWYQQALGQGPQFIFQYYREEENGRGNFPPRFSGLQFPNYSSELNVNALELDDSALYLCASSFKDQPQHFGDGTRLSIL.

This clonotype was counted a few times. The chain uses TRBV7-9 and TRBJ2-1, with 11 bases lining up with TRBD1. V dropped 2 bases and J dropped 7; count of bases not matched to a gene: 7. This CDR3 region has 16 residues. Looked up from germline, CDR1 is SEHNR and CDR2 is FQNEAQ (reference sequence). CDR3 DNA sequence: TGTGCCAGCAGCTTACCTTTGGACAGGGGGCGGAATGAGCAGTTCTTC. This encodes CASSLPLDRGRNEQFF.

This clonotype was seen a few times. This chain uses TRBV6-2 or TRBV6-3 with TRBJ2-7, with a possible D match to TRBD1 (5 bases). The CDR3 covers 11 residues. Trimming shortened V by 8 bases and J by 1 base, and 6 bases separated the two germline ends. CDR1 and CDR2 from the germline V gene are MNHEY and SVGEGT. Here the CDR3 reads CASQGSYEQYF. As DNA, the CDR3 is TGTGCCAGCCAGGGATCCTACGAGCAGTACTTC.

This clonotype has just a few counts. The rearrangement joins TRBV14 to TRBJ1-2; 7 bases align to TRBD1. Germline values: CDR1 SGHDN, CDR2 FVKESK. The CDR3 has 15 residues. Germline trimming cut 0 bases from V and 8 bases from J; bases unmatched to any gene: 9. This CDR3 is CASSQEVWPGGGYTF. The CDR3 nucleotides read TGTGCCAGCAGCCAAGAGGTTTGGCCAGGGGGAGGCTACACCTTC.

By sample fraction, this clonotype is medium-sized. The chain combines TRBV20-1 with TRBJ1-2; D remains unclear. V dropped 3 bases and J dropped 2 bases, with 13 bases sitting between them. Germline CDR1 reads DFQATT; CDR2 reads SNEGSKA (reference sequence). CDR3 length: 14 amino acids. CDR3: CSASRAGGNYGYTF. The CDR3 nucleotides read TGCAGTGCTAGCCGGGCCGGCGGGAACTATGGCTACACCTTC.

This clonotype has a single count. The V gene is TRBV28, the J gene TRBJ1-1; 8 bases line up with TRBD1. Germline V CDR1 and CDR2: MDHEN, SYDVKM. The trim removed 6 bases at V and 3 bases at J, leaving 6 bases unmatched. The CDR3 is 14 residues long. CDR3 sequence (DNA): TGTGCCAGCAGGGATCAGGGGGCTGACACTGAAGCTTTCTTT. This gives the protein CASRDQGADTEAFF. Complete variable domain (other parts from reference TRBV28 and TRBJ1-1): DVKVTQSSRYLVKRTGEKVFLECVQDMDHENMFWYRQDPGLGLRLIYFSYDVKMKEKGDIPEGYSVSREKKERFSLILESASTNQTSMYLCASRDQGADTEAFFGQGTRLTVV.

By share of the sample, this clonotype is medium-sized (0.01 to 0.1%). The CDR3 DNA reads as TGTGCCAGCAGGGGGACGGCCCCTGAAGCTTTCTTT. This encodes CASRGTAPEAFF. V gene TRBV27 combines with J gene TRBJ1-1; tentative D call: TRBD1 (5 bases). V shed 6 bases and J shed 6 bases, with 11 bases lying between them. Per germline, CDR1 MNHEY and CDR2 SMNVEV (reference sequence). CDR3 length: 12 residues.

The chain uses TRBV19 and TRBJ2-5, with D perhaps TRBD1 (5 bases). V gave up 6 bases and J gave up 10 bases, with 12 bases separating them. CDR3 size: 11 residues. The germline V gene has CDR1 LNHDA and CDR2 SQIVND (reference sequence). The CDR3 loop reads CASSSEGVQYF. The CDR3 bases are TGTGCCAGTAGCTCTGAAGGGGTCCAGTACTTC.

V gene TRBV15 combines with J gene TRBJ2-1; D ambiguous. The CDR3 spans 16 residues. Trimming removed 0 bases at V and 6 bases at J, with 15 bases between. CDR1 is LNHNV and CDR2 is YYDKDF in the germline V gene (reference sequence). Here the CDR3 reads CATSRETSLWGNEQFF. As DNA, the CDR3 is TGTGCCACCAGCAGAGAAACCAGCCTCTGGGGCAATGAGCAGTTCTTC.

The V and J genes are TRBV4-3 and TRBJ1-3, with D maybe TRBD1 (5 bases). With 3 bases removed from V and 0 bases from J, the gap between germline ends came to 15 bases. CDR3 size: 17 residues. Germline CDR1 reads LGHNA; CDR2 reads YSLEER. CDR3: CASSQAPGLSSGNTIYF. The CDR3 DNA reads TGCGCCAGCAGCCAGGCACCGGGACTGAGCTCTGGAAACACCATATATTTT.

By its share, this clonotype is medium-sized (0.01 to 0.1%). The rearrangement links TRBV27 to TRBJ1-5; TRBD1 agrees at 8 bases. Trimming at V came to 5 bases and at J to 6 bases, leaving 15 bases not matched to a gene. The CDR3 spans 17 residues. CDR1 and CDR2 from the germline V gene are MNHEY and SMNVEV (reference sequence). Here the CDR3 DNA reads TGTGCCAGCAGTCCTACCCGGACAGGGATGGCGGTTCAGCCCCAGCATTTT. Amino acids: CASSPTRTGMAVQPQHF.

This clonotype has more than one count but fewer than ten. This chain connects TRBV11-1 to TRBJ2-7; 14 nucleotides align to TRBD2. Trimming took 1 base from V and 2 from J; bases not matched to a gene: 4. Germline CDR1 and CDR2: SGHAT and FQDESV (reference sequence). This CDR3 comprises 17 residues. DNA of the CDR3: TGTGCCAGCAGCTTAGAGGGACTAGCGGGAGTTCCCTACGAGCAGTACTTC. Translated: CASSLEGLAGVPYEQYF.

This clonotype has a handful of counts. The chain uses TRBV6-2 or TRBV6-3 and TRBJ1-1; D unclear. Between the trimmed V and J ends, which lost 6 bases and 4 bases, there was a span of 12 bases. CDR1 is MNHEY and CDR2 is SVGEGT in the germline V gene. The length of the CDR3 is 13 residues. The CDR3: CASRPPRGTEAFF. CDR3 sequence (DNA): TGTGCCAGCAGGCCGCCCCGAGGCACTGAAGCTTTCTTT.

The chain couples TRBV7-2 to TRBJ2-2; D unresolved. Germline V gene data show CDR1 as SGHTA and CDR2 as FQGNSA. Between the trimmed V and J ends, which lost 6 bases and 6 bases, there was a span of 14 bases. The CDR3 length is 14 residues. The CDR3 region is CASSPRRPPGELFF. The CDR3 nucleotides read TGTGCCAGCAGTCCTAGGAGACCCCCCGGGGAGCTGTTTTTT.

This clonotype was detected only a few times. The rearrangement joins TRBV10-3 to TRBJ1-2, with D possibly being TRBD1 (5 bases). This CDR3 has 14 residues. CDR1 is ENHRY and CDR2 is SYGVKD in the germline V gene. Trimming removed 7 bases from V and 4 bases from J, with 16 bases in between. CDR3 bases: TGTGCCATCAAAGGGGCTTCAACAGGCTATGGCTACACCTTC. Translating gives CAIKGASTGYGYTF.

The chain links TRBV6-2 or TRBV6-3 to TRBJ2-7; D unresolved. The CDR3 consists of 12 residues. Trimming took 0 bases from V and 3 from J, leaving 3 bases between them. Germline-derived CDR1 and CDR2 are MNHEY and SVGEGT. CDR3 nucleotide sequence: TGTGCCAGCAGTTACTCGGACTACGAGCAGTACTTC. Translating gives CASSYSDYEQYF.

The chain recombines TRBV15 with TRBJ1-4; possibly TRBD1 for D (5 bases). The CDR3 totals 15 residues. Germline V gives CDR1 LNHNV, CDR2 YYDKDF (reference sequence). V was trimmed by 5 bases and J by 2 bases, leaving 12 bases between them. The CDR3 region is CATSGQPATNEKLFF. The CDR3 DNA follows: TGTGCCACCAGCGGACAACCGGCGACTAATGAAAAACTGTTTTTT.

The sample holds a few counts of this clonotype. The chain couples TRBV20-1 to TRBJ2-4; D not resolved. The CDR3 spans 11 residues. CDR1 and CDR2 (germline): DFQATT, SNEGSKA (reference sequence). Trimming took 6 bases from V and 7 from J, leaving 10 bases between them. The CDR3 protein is CSATLKNIQYF. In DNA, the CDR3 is TGCAGTGCCACCCTAAAGAACATTCAGTACTTC.

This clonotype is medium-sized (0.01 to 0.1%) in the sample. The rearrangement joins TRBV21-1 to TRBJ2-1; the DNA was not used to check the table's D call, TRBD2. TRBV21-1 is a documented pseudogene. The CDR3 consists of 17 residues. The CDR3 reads CASSKKGTEGRPHEQFF. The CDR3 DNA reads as TGTGCCAGCAGCAAAAAGGGAACTGAGGGGAGGCCACATGAGCAGTTCTTC.

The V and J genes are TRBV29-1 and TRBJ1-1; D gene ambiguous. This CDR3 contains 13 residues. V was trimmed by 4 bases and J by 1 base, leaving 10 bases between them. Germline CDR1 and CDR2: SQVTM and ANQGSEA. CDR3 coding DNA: TGCAGCGTTGTACGGCAGTGGAACACTGAAGCTTTCTTT. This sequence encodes CSVVRQWNTEAFF.

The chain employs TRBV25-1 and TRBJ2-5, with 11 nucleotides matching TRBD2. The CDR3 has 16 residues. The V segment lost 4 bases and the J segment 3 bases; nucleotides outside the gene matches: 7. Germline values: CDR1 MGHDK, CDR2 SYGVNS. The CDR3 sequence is CASSAAPGLAEETQYF. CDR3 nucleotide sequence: TGTGCCAGCAGTGCCGCCCCGGGACTAGCGGAAGAGACCCAGTACTTC.